This TCR beta chain appears in the sequencing data of a study of monozygotic twins with inflammatory bowel disease. CDR3 length: 17 residues. Germline V gene data show CDR1 as SGHVS and CDR2 as FQNEAQ. From its re-call of the 5' RACE reads, TCRdb lists each CDR3 protein once, without DNA. The sample totals roughly 160,000 distinct CDR3 sequences; its top ten clones hold 6% to 9.5%. The sequence was collected from a human donor with ulcerative colitis or Crohn's disease, or a healthy co-twin of an affected twin (not recorded which). The sequencing input was blood. This chain uses TRBV7-8 with TRBJ2-2; TCRdb picks TRBD1, but there is no DNA to check that call. CDR3 loop: CASSLSSRGARTGELFF. Full variable domain (outside the CDR3, taken from reference TRBV7-8 and TRBJ2-2): GAGVSQSPRYKVAKRGQDVALRCDPISGHVSLFWYQQALGQGPEFLTYFQNEAQLDKSGLPSDRFFAERPEGSVSTLKIQRTQQEDSAVYLCASSLSSRGARTGELFFGEGSRLTVL.